The entry below gives a single T cell receptor beta chain sequence along with its context. The antigen this receptor binds is unknown. It has no much larger one-base neighbor in the sample; base qualities were not kept. These data come from a study of cytomegalovirus exposure and HLA in healthy donors (dated by TCRdb to the late 2010s). Background on the whole study: A later analysis indicated that the 90 to 150 validation repertoires were generated on the platform also employed for the roughly 720 repertoires of the first cohort. The study aimed to test whether signatures of past pathogen exposure could be identified by cataloging public T cell receptors. A separate validation cohort of approximately 120 different subjects was used in addition to the 666-subject first cohort. To predict cytomegalovirus infection status, the study brought together high-throughput TCR immunosequencing, statistical association of individual TCRs with disease status, and machine learning. What the authors observed across the whole study: The study gave a list of about 170 TCR beta chains associated with cytomegalovirus. According to the authors, the approach could potentially be generalized to other disease states and immunological phenotypes. The validation cohort had no HLA typing available for a later analysis, so co-occurrence within that cohort was assessed over all 130 or so repertoires. Three of the identified cytomegalovirus-associated TCR beta chains were confirmed in vitro to be specific for cytomegalovirus antigens. Subsequent analysis determined that TCRs grouped into clusters in the first cohort also showed a tendency toward co-occurrence across the 120 validation repertoires, and 94% of cluster scores exceeded 0. While some public TCRs were present in many individuals, most TCR sequences turned up only very rarely across donors. The classifier was reported to diagnose cytomegalovirus status with high specificity and sensitivity in both the original cohort and the validation cohort.

The V and J ends are trimmed by 1 base and 3 bases, leaving 9 bases between them. The CDR3, from cysteine to phenylalanine, totals 14 residues. The kept DNA is CDR3 alone, 42 bases in frame from the first base. CDR1 SGHRS and CDR2 YFSETQ are derived from the germline V gene. The method was the immunoSEQ multiplex PCR assay. The study's own analysis went as follows. A statistical classification framework was developed to diagnose cytomegalovirus status using the catalog of TCR beta chain sequences. The source is immuneACCESS, and TCRdb retained only in-frame sequences with V and J called. Part of the clones is not carried over; for the studies checked, unresolved V genes explain less than half of this, and the remainder is unexplained. V, J and clone size derive from that table, while D and trimming were established from the DNA sequence. The sample records about 200,000 clones, approximately 80% of which are singletons. The ten largest clones capture roughly 13% of the sample.

The donors belonged to the validation cohort of around 120 subjects, which was separate from the roughly 700-subject first cohort. The chain is encoded by TRBV5-1 joined to TRBJ2-3; no D segment can be confidently identified. The receptor was isolated from a woman between 25 and 40 years old in good health and CMV-seropositive. Source material: PBMCs. The CDR3 region: CASSLSFVTDTQYF. The bases read TGCGCCAGCAGCTTGTCTTTTGTGACAGATACGCAGTATTTT. Reference TRBV5-1 and TRBJ2-3 genes cover what lies past the CDR3, so the full variable domain is KAGVTQTPRYLIKTRGQQVTLSCSPISGHRSVSWYQQTPGQGLQFLFEYFSETQRNKGNFPGRFSGRQFSNSRSEMNVSTLELGDSALYLCASSLSFVTDTQYFGPGTRLTVL.